The entry below describes one TCR beta chain. The sample belongs to a study of blood T cell repertoires in COVID-19. Assay: immunoSEQ multiplex PCR; the TCRdb copy retains only in-frame clones and omits some. The sample contains approximately 250,000 clones, 85% to 90% of which appear only once. CDR3 size: 14 residues. The germline CDR1 and CDR2 sequences are MGHDK and SYGVNS. The ends lost 2 bases at V and 10 bases at J; junction bases unmatched: 7. This chain uses TRBV25-1 with TRBJ1-5; 8 bases are shared with TRBD1. The clonotype was recovered from a woman in her sixties or seventies with COVID-19, enrolled during active disease. Sequencing was carried out using peripheral blood. Here the CDR3 DNA reads TGTGCCAGCAGTGAACCAGGGGGCAAGGAACCCCAGCATTTT. Translating gives CASSEPGGKEPQHF.